This is a list of T cell receptor beta chains from one sample in a study of OX40 agonist ivuxolimab in advanced cancers. This table comes from immunoSEQ multiplex PCR, and its TCRdb copy is limited to in-frame clones, with some not included. Of roughly 70,000 clones in the sample, 80% to 90% were seen once. Sequencing used CD4+ or CD8+ T cells sorted from blood, obtained in a trial of the OX40 agonist ivuxolimab. The receptors derive from an adult with an advanced solid tumor such as melanoma, head and neck, liver or kidney cancer. Each CDR3 is given with its conserved first and last residue. The order of the fields is J gene, V gene, D gene, clone size, CDR3 protein, CDR3 DNA. D genes are given only for firm matches. Clone size is given for some rows only: seen once, a few or many times, or a class if the clone is expanded.

j_gene: TRBJ2-4; v_gene: TRBV4-3; d_gene: NA; abundance: NA; CDR3aa: CASSPARTELAKNIQYF; CDR3nt: TGCGCCAGCAGCCCCGCTAGGACAGAACTAGCCAAAAACATTCAGTACTTC
j_gene: TRBJ2-5; v_gene: TRBV5-6; d_gene: TRBD2; abundance: NA; CDR3aa: CASSGLAETEETQYF; CDR3nt: TGTGCCAGCAGTGGTCTAGCGGAGACCGAGGAGACCCAGTACTTC
j_gene: TRBJ1-5; v_gene: TRBV4-1; d_gene: NA; abundance: NA; CDR3aa: CASSQEGNSNQPQHF; CDR3nt: TGCGCCAGCAGCCAAGAGGGGAATAGCAATCAGCCCCAGCATTTT
j_gene: TRBJ1-6; v_gene: TRBV27; d_gene: TRBD1; abundance: NA; CDR3aa: CASSWDRWSPLHF; CDR3nt: TGTGCCAGCAGTTGGGACAGGTGGTCACCCCTCCACTTT
j_gene: TRBJ2-7; v_gene: TRBV6-6; d_gene: NA; abundance: NA; CDR3aa: CASSYSFRQSSYEQYF; CDR3nt: TGTGCCAGCAGTTACTCGTTTCGACAGTCCTCCTACGAGCAGTACTTC
j_gene: TRBJ2-7; v_gene: TRBV6-1; d_gene: TRBD1; abundance: NA; CDR3aa: CASTTGSVIYEQYF; CDR3nt: TGTGCCAGTACGACAGGGTCAGTAATCTACGAGCAGTACTTC
j_gene: TRBJ2-2; v_gene: TRBV7-3; d_gene: TRBD2; abundance: NA; CDR3aa: CASSAVAGGNTGELFF; CDR3nt: TGTGCCAGCAGCGCAGTAGCGGGGGGGAACACCGGGGAGCTGTTTTTT
j_gene: TRBJ2-3; v_gene: TRBV5-1; d_gene: NA; abundance: NA; CDR3aa: CASSPTERVTDTQYF; CDR3nt: TGCGCCAGCAGCCCGACTGAGAGGGTAACAGATACGCAGTATTTT
j_gene: TRBJ2-5; v_gene: TRBV11-2; d_gene: NA; abundance: NA; CDR3aa: CASSLLAETQYF; CDR3nt: TGTGCCAGCAGCTTACTAGCGGAGACCCAGTACTTC
j_gene: TRBJ1-4; v_gene: TRBV7-9; d_gene: TRBD1; abundance: NA; CDR3aa: CASSLGTGTGTEKLFF; CDR3nt: TGTGCCAGCAGCTTGGGGACCGGGACAGGGACTGAAAAACTGTTTTTT
j_gene: TRBJ1-1; v_gene: TRBV18; d_gene: NA; abundance: NA; CDR3aa: CASSPRGRGFTEAFF; CDR3nt: TGTGCCAGCTCACCACGGGGTAGGGGGTTCACTGAAGCTTTCTTT
j_gene: TRBJ1-1; v_gene: TRBV6-5; d_gene: NA; abundance: NA; CDR3aa: CASIGLGGQDTEAFF; CDR3nt: TGTGCCAGCATAGGTTTGGGGGGGCAGGACACTGAAGCTTTCTTT
j_gene: TRBJ2-3; v_gene: TRBV5-4; d_gene: NA; abundance: NA; CDR3aa: CASSFQGGLTDTQYF; CDR3nt: TGTGCCAGCAGCTTTCAGGGGGGCCTCACAGATACGCAGTATTTT
j_gene: TRBJ1-3; v_gene: TRBV5-1; d_gene: NA; abundance: few; CDR3aa: CASSFQGSGNTIYF; CDR3nt: TGCGCCAGCAGCTTTCAGGGCTCTGGAAACACCATATATTTT
j_gene: TRBJ1-2; v_gene: TRBV18; d_gene: NA; abundance: NA; CDR3aa: CASSPDLDYGYTF; CDR3nt: TGTGCCAGCTCACCAGATCTGGACTATGGCTACACCTTC
j_gene: TRBJ2-2; v_gene: TRBV7-8; d_gene: NA; abundance: many; CDR3aa: CASTRTENTGELFF; CDR3nt: TGTGCCAGCACCCGGACCGAGAACACCGGGGAGCTGTTTTTT
j_gene: TRBJ1-6; v_gene: TRBV10-3; d_gene: NA; abundance: once; CDR3aa: CASRDTYNSPLHF; CDR3nt: TGTGCCAGCCGGGACACCTATAATTCACCCCTCCACTTT
j_gene: TRBJ2-5; v_gene: TRBV21-1; d_gene: NA; abundance: NA; CDR3aa: CASKPVKTQYF; CDR3nt: TGTGCCAGCAAACCCGTGAAGACCCAGTACTTC
j_gene: TRBJ2-2; v_gene: TRBV4-1; d_gene: NA; abundance: NA; CDR3aa: CASSPPGWSNTGELFF; CDR3nt: TGCGCCAGCAGCCCTCCTGGGTGGTCGAACACCGGGGAGCTGTTTTTT
j_gene: TRBJ1-2; v_gene: TRBV28; d_gene: TRBD1; abundance: NA; CDR3aa: CASSSQGAEDYGYTF; CDR3nt: TGTGCCAGCAGTTCCCAGGGGGCGGAAGACTATGGCTACACCTTC
j_gene: TRBJ2-7; v_gene: TRBV11-1; d_gene: TRBD1; abundance: NA; CDR3aa: CASSRDSSYEQYF; CDR3nt: TGTGCCAGCAGCCGGGACAGCTCCTACGAGCAGTACTTC
j_gene: TRBJ2-5; v_gene: TRBV5-1; d_gene: NA; abundance: NA; CDR3aa: CASSLGDSRAGETQYF; CDR3nt: TGCGCCAGCAGCCTAGGGGACTCACGCGCTGGGGAGACCCAGTACTTC
j_gene: TRBJ2-5; v_gene: TRBV2; d_gene: TRBD2; abundance: NA; CDR3aa: CASSERTSGRGLETQYF; CDR3nt: TGTGCCAGCAGTGAAAGGACTAGCGGGAGGGGTTTGGAGACCCAGTACTTC
j_gene: TRBJ2-3; v_gene: TRBV6-1; d_gene: NA; abundance: NA; CDR3aa: CASSQGSPSTDTQYF; CDR3nt: TGTGCCAGTAGCCAGGGTTCACCTAGCACAGATACGCAGTATTTT
j_gene: TRBJ2-3; v_gene: TRBV6-6; d_gene: TRBD1; abundance: NA; CDR3aa: CASSYQGAEDTQYF; CDR3nt: TGTGCCAGCAGTTACCAGGGGGCGGAAGATACGCAGTATTTT
j_gene: TRBJ1-1; v_gene: TRBV11-2; d_gene: NA; abundance: NA; CDR3aa: CASSPRNDMNTEAFF; CDR3nt: TGTGCCAGCAGCCCAAGGAATGACATGAACACTGAAGCTTTCTTT
j_gene: TRBJ2-7; v_gene: TRBV7-9; d_gene: NA; abundance: once; CDR3aa: CASSSAGVDEQYF; CDR3nt: TGTGCCAGCAGCTCAGCCGGGGTCGACGAGCAGTACTTC
j_gene: TRBJ1-1; v_gene: TRBV18; d_gene: TRBD1; abundance: NA; CDR3aa: CASSRSGGAGNTEAFF; CDR3nt: TGTGCCAGCTCACGGTCAGGGGGCGCGGGGAACACTGAAGCTTTCTTT
j_gene: TRBJ2-3; v_gene: TRBV7-9; d_gene: NA; abundance: once; CDR3aa: CASSRGFSTDTQYF; CDR3nt: TGTGCCAGCAGCAGAGGGTTTAGCACAGATACGCAGTATTTT